This T cell receptor beta chain was documented in a study of cytomegalovirus exposure and HLA in healthy donors. Study findings and constraints: By HLA locus, TCR association rates varied in a later analysis, with DRB1 showing the most and HLA-C the fewest. Immune exposure information available was restricted to CMV serostatus. Listed as cytomegalovirus-associated were more than 150 TCR beta chains.

The PCR was carried out with 60 Vbeta primers and 13 Jbeta primers. The repertoire was sequenced with immunoSEQ multiplex PCR; TCRdb's copy has only in-frame clones and lacks some. The table includes some 96,000 clones, approximately 64% detected once. The CDR3 is 16 amino acids. The junction had 9 bases not matched to a gene; V was cut back by 6 bases and J by 5 bases. Germline V gene sequence: CDR1 GTSNPN, CDR2 SVGIG (reference sequence). This clone was counted between two and nine times. Its antigen is unknown. Sequenced: PBMCs. The receptor's source is a man in his fifties or sixties in good health and CMV-seronegative. The chain carries TRBV30 and TRBJ2-2; TRBD2 matches at 13 bases. This CDR3 is CACPGLAGVGTGELFF. CDR3 nucleotide sequence: TGTGCCTGTCCCGGACTAGCGGGAGTAGGGACCGGGGAGCTGTTTTTT.